The T cell receptor beta chain under discussion was sequenced for a study of STAT5B mutations in CD4+ large granular lymphocyte leukemia. This table comes from immunoSEQ multiplex PCR, and its TCRdb copy is limited to in-frame clones, with some not included. The sample shows under 6,000 clones, roughly 75% of them seen only once. Germline V lookup: CDR1 SGHNT, CDR2 YYREEE (reference sequence). Trimming removed 0 bases at V and 1 base at J, with 7 bases between. This CDR3 comprises 15 residues. This clone was observed a few times. This sequence was found in an older man with CD4+ T-cell large granular lymphocyte leukemia. Sequenced sample: PBMCs. The V gene is TRBV5-4, the J gene TRBJ2-2; TRBD2 might be the D (6 bases). This chain's CDR3 is CASSLGRGNTGELFF. The CDR3 nucleotides read TGTGCCAGCAGCTTGGGGCGGGGGAACACCGGGGAGCTGTTTTTT. Filled out from reference TRBV5-4 and TRBJ2-2, the complete variable domain reads ETGVTQSPTHLIKTRGQQVTLRCSSQSGHNTVSWYQQALGQGPQFIFQYYREEENGRGNFPPRFSGLQFPNYSSELNVNALELDDSALYLCASSLGRGNTGELFFGEGSRLTVL.